This passage covers 19 T cell receptor beta chains from one sample sequenced in a study of shared clonotypes between healthy human individuals. Sequenced by immunoSEQ multiplex PCR; TCRdb stores in-frame clones only, minus some. The data contain some 2.1 million clones, 95% of them seen just once; the ten biggest clones take up around 0.13%. Material for sequencing was naive CD4+ T cells sorted from blood. Subset here: CD45RA+ positively selected. The receptors come from a man between 18 and 29 years old in good health.

The rearrangement joins TRBV11-2 to TRBJ2-3; 13 positions match TRBD2. Germline CDR1 SGHAT, CDR2 FQNNGV. V gave up 0 bases and J gave up 4 bases; unmatched junction bases: 7. The CDR3 extends over 18 amino acids. The CDR3 DNA follows: TGTGCCAGCAGCTTAGATCCCCGGACTAGCGGGGGCCCAGATACGCAGTATTTT. This codes for CASSLDPRTSGGPDTQYF.

V gene TRBV19 combines with J gene TRBJ1-2, with TRBD1 as a possible D gene (5 bases). The CDR3 runs to 13 residues. V gave up 7 bases and J gave up 4 bases, with 13 bases separating them. The V gene's germline CDR1 is LNHDA and CDR2 SQIVND (reference sequence). DNA of the CDR3: TGTGCCAGTACCCCGGGGCAGCCCTATGGCTACACCTTC. It codes for CASTPGQPYGYTF. The full variable domain, in which reference TRBV19 and TRBJ1-2 provide the parts outside the CDR3, is DGGITQSPKYLFRKEGQNVTLSCEQNLNHDAMYWYRQDPGQGLRLIYYSQIVNDFQKGDIAEGYSVSREKKESFPLTVTSAQKNPTAFYLCASTPGQPYGYTFGSGTRLTVV.

The chain links TRBV19 to TRBJ1-6; 7 nucleotides match TRBD1. V lost 4 bases to trimming and J lost 5 bases; unmatched junction nucleotides: 2. The CDR3 consists of 14 residues. The germline CDR1 and CDR2 sequences are LNHDA and SQIVND (reference sequence). In DNA, the CDR3 is TGTGCCAGTAGTAAGGGACAGAATAATTCACCCCTCCACTTT. This encodes CASSKGQNNSPLHF.

For this clone: Other DNA sequences within the sample encode an identical CDR3. In nucleotides, the CDR3 is TGTGCCAGCAGCTTATTGGGCAGCAATCAGCCCCAGCATTTT. It translates to CASSLLGSNQPQHF. The chain couples TRBV7-9 to TRBJ1-5; D not resolved. Germline V lookup: CDR1 SEHNR, CDR2 FQNEAQ (reference sequence). The CDR3 has 14 amino acids. V was clipped by 2 bases and J by 1 base, with 6 bases between them.

The chain has TRBV7-6 and TRBJ2-3, with D perhaps TRBD2 (6 bases). The ends were cut back, 2 bases at V and 1 base at J, with 10 bases in the middle. Germline CDR1 is SGHVS and CDR2 is FNYEAQ. The CDR3 is made up of 15 amino acids. The CDR3 DNA sequence: TGTGCCAGCAGCTTATCCGGGAGTGGCACAGATACGCAGTATTTT. It specifies CASSLSGSGTDTQYF.

The chain recombines TRBV28 with TRBJ1-5; tentatively, D is TRBD1 (6 bases). Germline values: CDR1 MDHEN, CDR2 SYDVKM. The V end lost 2 bases, the J end lost 6 bases, and 14 bases lay between the germline ends. This CDR3 region has 15 residues. CDR3 in amino acids: CASSLAARGSQPQHF. The CDR3 nucleotides read TGTGCCAGCAGTTTAGCGGCCAGGGGAAGTCAGCCCCAGCATTTT.

The chain uses TRBV7-6 and TRBJ2-5, with D hard to call. This CDR3 spans 13 amino acids. Trimming stripped 0 bases from V and 5 bases from J, with 7 bases between. Germline CDR1 is SGHVS and CDR2 is FNYEAQ. The CDR3 DNA sequence: TGTGCCAGCAGCTTAGCGCTTCTTGAGACCCAGTACTTC. Translation gives CASSLALLETQYF.

The V gene is TRBV5-1, the J gene TRBJ1-1; D remains ambiguous. Trimming shortened V by 4 bases and J by 0 bases, and 10 bases separated the two germline ends. This CDR3 spans 14 amino acids. Germline V lookup: CDR1 SGHRS, CDR2 YFSETQ. The CDR3 here is CASSEGIMNTEAFF. The CDR3 coding sequence is TGCGCCAGCAGCGAAGGAATTATGAACACTGAAGCTTTCTTT.

The chain employs TRBV7-2 and TRBJ1-2, with a tentative D call TRBD1 (5 bases). Between the trimmed V and J ends, which lost 1 base and 4 bases, there was a span of 13 bases. The CDR3 has 15 residues. Germline V gene lookup returns CDR1 SGHTA and CDR2 FQGNSA. The CDR3 DNA is TGTGCCAGCAGCTTAGATTCGGCCGGGACCTATGGCTACACCTTC. It codes for CASSLDSAGTYGYTF. Looking up the rest from reference TRBV7-2 and TRBJ1-2 gives the full variable domain: GAGVSQSPSNKVTEKGKDVELRCDPISGHTALYWYRQSLGQGLEFLIYFQGNSAPDKSGLPSDRFSAERTGGSVSTLTIQRTQQEDSAVYLCASSLDSAGTYGYTFGSGTRLTVV.

The rearrangement joins TRBV10-3 to TRBJ2-3, with D uncertain. The length of the CDR3 is 13 residues. The germline gives CDR1 ENHRY, CDR2 SYGVKD. The germline V and J ends were trimmed by 5 bases and 5 bases, with 11 bases remaining between them. The CDR3 sequence: CAISPRQEDTQYF. CDR3 coding DNA: TGTGCCATCAGTCCCCGGCAGGAAGATACGCAGTATTTT.

This clone was seen once. The chain uses TRBV30 and TRBJ2-7, with 8 bases that match TRBD1. Germline V gene data show CDR1 as GTSNPN and CDR2 as SVGIG (reference sequence). V dropped 0 bases and J dropped 5; count of bases not matched to a gene: 6. This CDR3 is built from 14 residues. The DNA of the CDR3 is TGTGCCTGGAGTGTTTGGGACAGGTGGGACGAGCAGTACTTC. It codes for CAWSVWDRWDEQYF.

This chain joins TRBV30 and TRBJ1-2, with TRBD1 matching 7 bases. This CDR3 region has 14 residues. Germline values: CDR1 GTSNPN, CDR2 SVGIG (reference sequence). With 4 bases clipped from V and 1 base from J, the junction kept 6 bases outside the gene matches. The CDR3 coding sequence is TGTGCCTGGAACAGGGGCGGGATTAACTATGGCTACACCTTC. Its protein is CAWNRGGINYGYTF.

The chain is built from TRBV5-1 and TRBJ1-3; D is possibly TRBD1 (5 bases). Germline CDR1 reads SGHRS; CDR2 reads YFSETQ. Deletions cut 4 bases from V and 3 bases from J, with 11 bases between. This CDR3 comprises 14 residues. The CDR3 DNA sequence: TGCGCCAGCAGCCAGGACGGGGGTGGAAACACCATATATTTT. It yields the protein CASSQDGGGNTIYF.

This clone was seen once. As DNA, the CDR3 is TGTGCCAGCAGCATGACAGGGCCTGAAGCTTTCTTT. As protein: CASSMTGPEAFF. The rearrangement joins TRBV7-8 to TRBJ1-1; TRBD1 matches 7 bases. Losses at the gene ends were 5 bases for V and 6 bases for J; bases not matched to a gene: 3. The CDR3 has 12 amino acids. CDR1 and CDR2 (germline): SGHVS, FQNEAQ.

The rearrangement joins TRBV25-1 to TRBJ2-7; 9 bases fit TRBD1. The CDR3 length is 15 residues. V lost 6 bases, J lost 0 bases, and 6 bases stayed unmatched. Germline V lookup: CDR1 MGHDK, CDR2 SYGVNS. The CDR3 sequence is CASRPTGGTSYEQYF. CDR3 nucleotides: TGTGCCAGCAGACCGACAGGGGGGACCTCCTACGAGCAGTACTTC.

This chain joins TRBV15 and TRBJ2-7; D is tentatively TRBD1 or TRBD2 (5 bases each). Trimming took 0 bases from V and 2 from J, leaving 14 bases between them. This CDR3 is built from 16 residues. The V gene's germline CDR1 is LNHNV and CDR2 YYDKDF (reference sequence). This CDR3 reads CATSRDRLGEAYEQYF. The CDR3 bases are TGTGCCACCAGCAGAGATCGCTTGGGGGAAGCCTACGAGCAGTACTTC.

V gene TRBV18 combines with J gene TRBJ2-2; TRBD2 matches at 10 bases. The junction had 8 bases not matched to a gene; V was cut back by 3 bases and J by 4 bases. Germline V CDR1 and CDR2: KGHSH, LQKENI. The CDR3 is 17 amino acids. This CDR3 reads CASSPLLAGASTGELFF. CDR3 in DNA: TGTGCCAGCTCACCCCTTCTAGCGGGGGCCTCCACCGGGGAGCTGTTTTTT.

This clone showed up just once. The chain is built from TRBV5-6 and TRBJ2-3, with TRBD2 matching 10 bases. This CDR3 region has 17 residues. J was trimmed by 2 bases and V by 0 bases; bases with no gene match: 6. The germline CDR1 and CDR2 sequences are SGHDT and YYEEEE. Here the CDR3 DNA reads TGTGCCAGCAGCTTGGATGTAGCGGGGGGATCCACAGATACGCAGTATTTT. The encoded protein is CASSLDVAGGSTDTQYF.

The chain couples TRBV20-1 to TRBJ2-3; tentatively, D is TRBD2 (5 bases). Between the trimmed V and J ends, which lost 3 bases and 10 bases, there was a span of 11 bases. From germline, CDR1 is DFQATT and CDR2 SNEGSKA (reference sequence). This CDR3 spans 11 amino acids. This CDR3 reads CSASRGEAQYF. The DNA for the CDR3 is TGCAGTGCTAGTCGGGGAGAGGCGCAGTATTTT.